Listed below are T cell receptor beta chains from one sample, sequenced in a study of radiation and T cells in renal cell carcinoma. Using immunoSEQ multiplex PCR, the repertoire was profiled, and TCRdb retains in-frame clones only, with some absent. This sample has around 130,000 clones, with roughly 91% found just once. The sample was blood, taken from a patient whose treatment included radiotherapy and nephrectomy. The receptors stem from a woman in her 70s with renal cell carcinoma. The CDR3 runs from the conserved cysteine through the conserved F or W. The D gene is left open where the match is weak. Clone size appears in some rows only: once, few, many, or a class for an expanded clone.

V	J	size	D	DNA	CDR3
TRBV19	TRBJ1-4	.	.	TGTGCCAGTAGTGCGCGAGGGGGTGAAAAACTGTTTTTT	CASSARGGEKLFF
TRBV18	TRBJ1-2	.	.	TGTGCCAGCTCACCCACGGCAACTACCCTCTATGGCTACACCTTC	CASSPTATTLYGYTF
TRBV25-1	TRBJ1-1	.	.	TGTGCCAGCAGTGCTCGAGGGACTGAAGCTTTCTTT	CASSARGTEAFF
TRBV5-8	TRBJ2-7	.	.	TGTGCCAGCAGCTTGAACAGCCTTTACGAGCAGTACTTC	CASSLNSLYEQYF
TRBV27	TRBJ1-1	.	TRBD1	TGTGCCAGCAGTTTAGACAGGGGCGGGGGTGCTTTCTTT	CASSLDRGGGAFF
TRBV6-6	TRBJ2-2	.	.	TGTGCCAGCAGTTACGGGGCGAACACCGGGGAGCTGTTTTTT	CASSYGANTGELFF
TRBV2	TRBJ2-5	.	.	TGTGCCAGCAGTGGGGGCTCTCGAGAGACCCAGTACTTC	CASSGGSRETQYF
TRBV5-6	TRBJ1-6	.	.	TGTGCCAGCAGCAAACCACAACAGGGATATAATTCACCCCTCCACTTT	CASSKPQQGYNSPLHF
TRBV9	TRBJ2-3	.	TRBD2	TGTGCCAGCAGCGTAGCGACTAGCGGGGGGGCAGATACGCAGTATTTT	CASSVATSGGADTQYF
TRBV5-1	TRBJ1-1	.	TRBD1	TGCGCCAGCAGCTCCTGGACAGGGCGGGGAACTGAAGCTTTCTTT	CASSSWTGRGTEAFF
TRBV19	TRBJ2-7	.	.	TGTGCCAGTAGTACGGACCCCCGATCCTACGAGCAGTACTTC	CASSTDPRSYEQYF
TRBV28	TRBJ1-5	.	TRBD1	TGTGCCAGCAGAATAGGGGGCCTTAGTCAGCCCCAGCATTTT	CASRIGGLSQPQHF
TRBV27	TRBJ1-1	.	TRBD1	TGTGCCAGCAGAAGGAGGGGGCGGCAGAACACTGAAGCTTTCTTT	CASRRRGRQNTEAFF
TRBV6-5	TRBJ1-2	.	.	TGTGCCAGCACGATCGGAGGTTTCGGGTATGGCTACACCTTC	CASTIGGFGYGYTF
TRBV4-1	TRBJ1-2	.	.	TGCGCCAGCAGCCAAGTTGGGCGGGGTAACTATGGCTACACCTTC	CASSQVGRGNYGYTF
TRBV28	TRBJ1-4	once	TRBD1	TGTGCCAGCACCCACAGGGGGCAGGTTGAAAAACTGTTTTTT	CASTHRGQVEKLFF
TRBV6-5	TRBJ1-1	.	.	TGTGCCAGCAGTTATTCGGGGCGTGGCACTGAAGCTTTCTTT	CASSYSGRGTEAFF
TRBV28	TRBJ1-1	.	.	TGTGCCAGCAGTAAGATGACGGGGAGGAACACTGAAGCTTTCTTT	CASSKMTGRNTEAFF
TRBV5-4	TRBJ2-2	.	TRBD1	TGTGCCAGCAGCTCCGCGGCCCGGACAGGGAGCACCGGGGAGCTGTTTTTT	CASSSAARTGSTGELFF
TRBV11-3	TRBJ2-5	.	.	TGTGCCAGCAGCTTAACTCTTACAGGTAGCTTGGAGACCCAGTACTTC	CASSLTLTGSLETQYF
TRBV27	TRBJ2-7	.	TRBD2	TGTGCCAGCAGTTCGGGACTAGCGGGGGGGTTATCCTACGAGCAGTACTTC	CASSSGLAGGLSYEQYF
TRBV7-6	TRBJ1-2	.	.	TGTGCCAGCAGCCCCATCGCCGAGGAATCGAGTGGCTACACCTTC	CASSPIAEESSGYTF
TRBV5-6	TRBJ1-2	.	TRBD1	TGTGCCAGCAGCTTGCCGACAGGGAATTCCTATGGCTACACCTTC	CASSLPTGNSYGYTF
TRBV18	TRBJ1-3	.	TRBD1	TGTGCCAGCTCACTACAGGGGAGAGTCTCTGGAAACACCATATATTTT	CASSLQGRVSGNTIYF
TRBV28	TRBJ1-1	.	.	TGTGCCAGCAGTTTACGGGGGGCGAGAACTGAAGCTTTCTTT	CASSLRGARTEAFF
TRBV5-1	TRBJ1-2	.	.	TGCGCCAGCAGTCAGAACGGGGGCTATGGCTACACCTTC	CASSQNGGYGYTF
TRBV19	TRBJ1-4	.	.	TGTGCCAGTAGGGACAGTTCGGAAAAACTGTTTTTT	CASRDSSEKLFF